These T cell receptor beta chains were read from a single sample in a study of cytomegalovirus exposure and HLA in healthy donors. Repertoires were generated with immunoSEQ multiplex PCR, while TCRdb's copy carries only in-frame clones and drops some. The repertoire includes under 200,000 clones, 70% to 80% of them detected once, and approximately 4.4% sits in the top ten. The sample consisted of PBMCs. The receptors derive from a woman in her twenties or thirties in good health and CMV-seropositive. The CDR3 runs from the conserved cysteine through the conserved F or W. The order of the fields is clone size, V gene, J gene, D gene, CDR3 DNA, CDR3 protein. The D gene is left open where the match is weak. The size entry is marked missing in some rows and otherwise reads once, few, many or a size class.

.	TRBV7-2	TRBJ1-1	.	TGTGCCAGCAGTTTTGAGCCGTCTGAAGCTTTCTTT	CASSFEPSEAFF
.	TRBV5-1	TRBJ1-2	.	TGCGCCAGCAGCTTGGATGCAACTGATATCAAACAGTATGGCTACACCTTC	CASSLDATDIKQYGYTF
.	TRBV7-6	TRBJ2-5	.	TGTGCCAGCAGCTTTGGGGACATCCAAGAGACCCAGTACTTC	CASSFGDIQETQYF
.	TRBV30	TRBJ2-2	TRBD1	TGTGCCTGGAGTGCAGGGGGTTACACCGGGGAGCTGTTTTTT	CAWSAGGYTGELFF
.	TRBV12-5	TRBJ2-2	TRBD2	TGTGCTAGTGGTTTGGTAATATCGAGGGACTACCTATCCAAGAACACCGGGGAGCTGTTTTTT	CASGLVISRDYLSKNTGELFF
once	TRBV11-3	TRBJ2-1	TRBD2	TGTGCCAGCAGCGGGGAGCGGGAGGGATCCTACAATGAGCAGTTCTTC	CASSGEREGSYNEQFF
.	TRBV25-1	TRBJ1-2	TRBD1	TGTGCCAGCAGTGTTACAGGGGGCGCGGCGGATGGCTACACCTTC	CASSVTGGAADGYTF
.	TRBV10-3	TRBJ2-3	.	TGTGCCATCAGTGATGATGACACACCCACAGATACGCAGTATTTT	CAISDDDTPTDTQYF
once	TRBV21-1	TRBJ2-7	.	TGTGCCAGCAGCAGCTCTAGCGGCTATGGGTACGAGCAGTACTTC	CASSSSSGYGYEQYF
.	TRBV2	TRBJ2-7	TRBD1	TGTGCCAGCAGTGGAGATTGGGACAGTAGGGGCTACGAGCAGTACTTC	CASSGDWDSRGYEQYF
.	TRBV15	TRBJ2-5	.	TGTGCCACCAGCAGGGGGGCGGAAGAGACCCAGTACTTC	CATSRGAEETQYF
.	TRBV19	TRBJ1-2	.	TGTGCCAGTAGTAAAGCAGGCGTTTCCTATGGCTACACCTTC	CASSKAGVSYGYTF
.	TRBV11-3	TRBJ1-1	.	TGTGCCAGCAGCCTCTCCAGGTATAACACTGAAGCTTTCTTT	CASSLSRYNTEAFF
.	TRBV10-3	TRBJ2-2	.	TGTGCCATCAGTTTTCCGAGCCCGGGACAGAACACCGGGGAGCTGTTTTTT	CAISFPSPGQNTGELFF
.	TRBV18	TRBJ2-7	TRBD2	TGTGCCAGCTCCCCCGGGGTAGCGGGAGGTCTAGACGAGCAGTACTTC	CASSPGVAGGLDEQYF
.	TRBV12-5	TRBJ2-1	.	TGTGCTAGTGGTTTGTCTCCGGGGTTCTCCTACAATGAGCAGTTCTTC	CASGLSPGFSYNEQFF
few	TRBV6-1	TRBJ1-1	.	TGTGCCAGCACTGCGTTTTGGAGTGCTTTCTTT	CASTAFWSAFF
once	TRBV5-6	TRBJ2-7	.	TGTGCCAGCAGTTTGAAGGGGGATCCCGCCTACGAGCAGTACTTC	CASSLKGDPAYEQYF
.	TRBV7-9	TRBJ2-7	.	TGTGCCAGCAGCTTCCTACAGGGTACCTACGAGCAGTACTTC	CASSFLQGTYEQYF
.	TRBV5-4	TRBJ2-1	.	TGTGCCAGCAGCTTACATACCGGGAATGAGCAGTTCTTC	CASSLHTGNEQFF
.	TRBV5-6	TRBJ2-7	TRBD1	TGTGCCAGCAGCCCGATGCCGGGACAGGGAAATTCCTACGAGCAGTACTTC	CASSPMPGQGNSYEQYF
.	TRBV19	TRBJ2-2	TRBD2	TGTGCCAGCGGGACTAGCTCTTATCACACCGGGGAGCTGTTTTTT	CASGTSSYHTGELFF
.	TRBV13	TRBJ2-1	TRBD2	TGTGCCAGCAGCTTAGGCTTACGGGAGGTCAATGAGCAGTTCTTC	CASSLGLREVNEQFF
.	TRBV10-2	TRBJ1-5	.	TGCGCCAGCAGTGCTCCCCCGGGTCAGCCCCAGCATTTT	CASSAPPGQPQHF
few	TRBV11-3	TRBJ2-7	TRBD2	TGTGCCAGCAGCCCGCCCTCTTTCCGCGGGGGGCCAACCTACGAGCAGTACTTC	CASSPPSFRGGPTYEQYF
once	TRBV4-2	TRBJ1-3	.	TGTGCCAGCAGCCAAGAAACAGGAAGGGGAAACACCATATATTTT	CASSQETGRGNTIYF
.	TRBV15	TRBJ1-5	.	TGTGCCACCAGCAGAGTTGGTGGAGCGAATCAGCCCCAGCATTTT	CATSRVGGANQPQHF
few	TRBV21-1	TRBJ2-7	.	TGTGCCAGCAGCAAAGCGTCCAGGGAGGGGACTAACTACGAGCAGTACTTC	CASSKASREGTNYEQYF
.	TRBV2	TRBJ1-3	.	TGTGCCAGCAGTGATGTAGCCGGACAGTACGGAAACACCATATATTTT	CASSDVAGQYGNTIYF
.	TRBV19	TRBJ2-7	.	TGTGCCAGTAGACCACAGGAAAACTACGAGCAGTACTTC	CASRPQENYEQYF
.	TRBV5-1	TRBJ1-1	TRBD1	TGCGCCAGCAGCGCCTGGACAGGGGGGAGCACTGAAGCTTTCTTT	CASSAWTGGSTEAFF
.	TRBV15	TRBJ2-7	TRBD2	TGTGCCACCAGCAGCCCACTGGGGGGGAGGTACTACGAGCAGTACTTC	CATSSPLGGRYYEQYF
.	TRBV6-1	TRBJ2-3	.	TGTGCCAGCAGTGGGGAGGGGGGATTCACAGATACGCAGTATTTT	CASSGEGGFTDTQYF
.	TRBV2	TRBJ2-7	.	TGTGCCAGCAGTCCGACCCAGGGATGGCAGTACTTC	CASSPTQGWQYF
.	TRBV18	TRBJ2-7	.	TGTGCCAGCTCACCGGATCGCGCAGGCCCCTACGAGCAGTACTTC	CASSPDRAGPYEQYF
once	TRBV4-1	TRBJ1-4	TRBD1	TGCGCCAGCAGCCACGGGCCAGGGGGCAGTGAAAAACTGTTTTTT	CASSHGPGGSEKLFF
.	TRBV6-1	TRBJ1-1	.	TGTGCCAGCATCCTTGAAGGTGGGAGGCTCGCTGAAGCTTTCTTT	CASILEGGRLAEAFF
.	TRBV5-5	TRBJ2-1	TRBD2	TGTGCCAGCAGCTCTCCGGGACTACCGTACAATGAGCAGTTCTTC	CASSSPGLPYNEQFF
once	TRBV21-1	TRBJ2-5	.	TGTGCCAGCAGCAAAGTTGGCGGGAGCCAAGAGACCCAGTACTTC	CASSKVGGSQETQYF
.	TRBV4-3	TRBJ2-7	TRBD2	TGCGCCAGCAGCCAAGACACTAGCGGACGCTACGAGCAGTACTTC	CASSQDTSGRYEQYF
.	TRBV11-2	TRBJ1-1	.	TGTGCCAGCAGTTGGGGGGGAGACACTGAAGCTTTCTTT	CASSWGGDTEAFF
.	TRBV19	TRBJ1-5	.	TGTGCCAGTAGTATAGTCCCAGGGGCAAATCAGCCCCAGCATTTT	CASSIVPGANQPQHF